Each of the 12 T cell receptor beta chains below was sequenced from the same sample in a study of T cell changes during pregnancy in multiple sclerosis. Profiling relied on immunoSEQ multiplex PCR, and the TCRdb table lists in-frame clones only, not all of them. The repertoire has 79,000 or so clones, around 93% of them found once; the top ten carry around 2%. Here the sequenced sample was peripheral blood, taken in the first trimester of pregnancy. These receptors originate from a female donor in good health, enrolled as a control in a pregnancy study.

The chain joins TRBV7-2 to TRBJ1-3; weak D call: TRBD1 (6 bases). With 4 bases removed from V and 2 bases from J, the gap between germline ends came to 15 bases. The germline CDR1 and CDR2 sequences are SGHTA and FQGNSA. The CDR3 runs 16 residues. The CDR3 is CASSSQGWGPGNTIYF. CDR3 sequence (DNA): TGTGCCAGCAGCTCCCAGGGTTGGGGGCCTGGAAACACCATATATTTT.

This chain links TRBV11-1 with TRBJ2-5; 8 bases are shared with TRBD2. The CDR3 contains 14 residues. Trimming took 5 bases from V and 3 from J; bases not matched to a gene: 5. Germline assignment: CDR1 SGHAT and CDR2 FQDESV (reference sequence). The CDR3, as DNA: TGTGCCAGCAGCATAACAGCGGGGGAAGAGACCCAGTACTTC. This encodes CASSITAGEETQYF.

CDR3 amino acids: CASSQVVTQGGYGYTF. The CDR3 bases are TGCGCCAGCAGCCAAGTAGTAACACAGGGGGGCTATGGCTACACCTTC. The rearrangement uses TRBV4-3 and TRBJ1-2; 8 bases are shared with TRBD1. V shed 1 base and J 4 bases; nucleotides not matched to a gene: 8. This CDR3 region has 16 residues. Germline values: CDR1 LGHNA, CDR2 YSLEER.

V gene TRBV27 combines with J gene TRBJ1-4; no clear D gene. Germline values: CDR1 MNHEY, CDR2 SMNVEV (reference sequence). V dropped 0 bases and J dropped 8 bases, with 13 bases sitting between them. The CDR3 runs 15 residues. The CDR3, as DNA: TGTGCCAGCAGTTTATCGACCTGGGGAGGGGAAAAACTGTTTTTT. Translating it yields CASSLSTWGGEKLFF.

V is TRBV4-3 and J is TRBJ1-3, with TRBD1 identical over 7 bases. The CDR3 is made up of 17 amino acids. With 3 bases clipped from V and 0 bases from J, the junction kept 8 bases outside the gene matches. Per the germline V gene, CDR1 is LGHNA and CDR2 is YSLEER. CDR3 coding DNA: TGCGCCAGCAGCCAGGGGCCGACAGGGAACTCTGGAAACACCATATATTTT. Residues: CASSQGPTGNSGNTIYF.

The V and J genes are TRBV7-6 and TRBJ1-6; D is perhaps TRBD1 (6 bases). Trimming stripped 1 base from V and 7 bases from J, with 17 bases between. The CDR3 has 17 residues. Germline CDR1 SGHVS, CDR2 FNYEAQ. In DNA form, the CDR3 reads TGTGCCAGCAGCTTAGGGTTCTCGAGACAGGAAAATTCACCCCTCCACTTT. As protein: CASSLGFSRQENSPLHF. The full variable domain, completed using reference TRBV7-6 and TRBJ1-6, is GAGVSQSPRYKVTKRGQDVALRCDPISGHVSLYWYRQALGQGPEFLTYFNYEAQQDKSGLPNDRFSAERPEGSISTLTIQRTEQRDSAMYRCASSLGFSRQENSPLHFGNGTRLTVT.

The gene calls are TRBV7-8 and TRBJ1-6; 8 bases fit TRBD1. V was pared by 5 bases and J by 9 bases, with 9 bases of the junction left unmatched. Per germline, CDR1 SGHVS and CDR2 FQNEAQ. The CDR3 contains 15 residues. The DNA for the CDR3 is TGTGCCAGCAGCCAACAGGGGGGTCCGGTTTCACCCCTCCACTTT. Protein: CASSQQGGPVSPLHF.

The CDR3 here is CASSLEVNRQVPYEQYF. The CDR3 region has the DNA TGTGCCAGCAGCTTAGAGGTCAACAGACAAGTACCCTACGAGCAGTACTTC. This chain uses TRBV7-8 with TRBJ2-7, with unresolved D. Germline V CDR1 and CDR2: SGHVS, FQNEAQ. Deletions cut 1 base from V and 2 bases from J, with 18 bases between. The CDR3 length is 17 residues.

J is TRBJ2-3 and V is TRBV6-1, with 9 bases aligning to TRBD2. Germline CDR1 and CDR2: MNHNS and SASEGT. The CDR3 loop spans 15 amino acids. Trimming took 6 bases from V and 1 from J; bases not matched to a gene: 5. CDR3 DNA: TGTGCCAGCAGGGAGACTAGCGGTCGCACAGATACGCAGTATTTT. Translating it yields CASRETSGRTDTQYF.

The CDR3 DNA reads as TGTGCCAGCACCTCGGGACAGGGACCCTACGAGCAGTACTTC. This codes for CASTSGQGPYEQYF. The chain is built from TRBV27 and TRBJ2-7; the match to TRBD1 covers 9 bases. Germline CDR1 is MNHEY and CDR2 is SMNVEV (reference sequence). J lost 2 bases, V lost 7 bases, and 6 bases had no gene match. The length of the CDR3 is 14 residues.

The CDR3 nucleotides are TGTGCCAGCAGCTTTCGGACAGGAGCTGGAAACACCATATATTTT. This translates into CASSFRTGAGNTIYF. The chain combines TRBV11-3 with TRBJ1-3, with 7 bases matching TRBD1. CDR3 length: 15 amino acids. Germline CDR1 reads SGHNT; CDR2 reads YENEEA. V trimming: 3 bases; J trimming: 2 bases; junction bases outside the gene matches: 4. The whole variable domain, remainder taken from reference TRBV11-3 and TRBJ1-3, is EAGVVQSPRYKIIEKKQPVAFWCNPISGHNTLYWYLQNLGQGPELLIRYENEEAVDDSQLPKDRFSAERLKGVDSTLKIQPAELGDSAVYLCASSFRTGAGNTIYFGEGSWLTVV.

V gene TRBV4-3 combines with J gene TRBJ1-1; TRBD1 matches 8 bases. Germline CDR1 is LGHNA and CDR2 is YSLEER. The junction had 8 bases not matched to a gene; V was cut back by 4 bases and J by 7 bases. This CDR3 region has 14 residues. The CDR3 is CASSLDRVSYEAFF. CDR3 in DNA: TGCGCCAGCAGCCTGGACAGGGTCTCCTATGAAGCTTTCTTT.